These T cell receptor beta chains were read from a single sample in a study of Graves' ophthalmopathy and Graves' hyperthyroidism. TCRdb itself ran the multiplex PCR reads through MiXCR, one entry per CDR3 protein. There are roughly 350,000 distinct CDR3 sequences in the sample; approximately 17% occur only once, and roughly 2.3% lies in the top ten. Sequences were obtained from peripheral blood. The origin of the receptors is an adult woman with stable Graves' hyperthyroidism. CDR3s include the opening cysteine and the closing phenylalanine or tryptophan. The D gene is left open where the match is weak. Clone size is shown for a subset of rows, as once, few, many or a class of expanded clone.

>many|TRBJ2-7|TRBV7-9|15|.
TGTGCCAGCAGCCCCACGGAGCGCGGCGGATACGAGCAGTACTTC
CASSPTERGGYEQYF
>many|TRBJ2-5|TRBV4-1|16|TRBD2
TGCGCCAGCAGCCAAGATGTAATAGCGGGAGTCGAGACCCAGTACTTC
CASSQDVIAGVETQYF
>many|TRBJ2-7|TRBV15|16|TRBD2
TGTGCCACCAGCAAGAGGACTAGCGGGAGAATCGACGAGCAGTACTTC
CATSKRTSGRIDEQYF
>many|TRBJ2-7|TRBV6-5|15|TRBD2
TGTGCCAGCAGTTACTCGGCGGGAGAGGGTTACGAGCAGTACTTC
CASSYSAGEGYEQYF
>few|TRBJ2-5|TRBV6-5|13|.
TGTGCCAGCAGTTACGGGCCGGAGGAGACCCAGTACTTC
CASSYGPEETQYF
>.|TRBJ2-5|TRBV7-2|15|TRBD1
TGTGCCAGCAACTATGGGGGACAGGGGGGAGAGACCCAGTACTTC
CASNYGGQGGETQYF
>many|TRBJ2-1|TRBV28|13|.
TGTGCCAGCAGTCAGGTCACCTACAATGAGCAGTTCTTC
CASSQVTYNEQFF
>many|TRBJ1-1|TRBV12-3/TRBV12-4|15|TRBD1
TGTGCCAGCAGCCCCGAGGACAGGGGGGGCACTGAAGCTTTCTTT
CASSPEDRGGTEAFF
>many|TRBJ2-7|TRBV28|12|.
TGTGCCACCCAAAGCGGCCCCGCGGAGCAGTACTTC
CATQSGPAEQYF
>.|TRBJ2-7|TRBV7-3|13|TRBD1
TGTGCCAGCAGCTATGGGACAGGGGCCGAGCAGTACTTC
CASSYGTGAEQYF
>many|TRBJ1-3|TRBV10-3|12|.
TGTGCCATCAGTGAAGCTGGAAACACCATATATTTT
CAISEAGNTIYF
>many|TRBJ2-7|TRBV7-9|18|TRBD2
TGTGCCAGCACCCGTACCACTAGCGGGAGTTTCTGGTCCGTCGAGCAGTACTTC
CASTRTTSGSFWSVEQYF
>many|TRBJ2-7|TRBV6-2/TRBV6-3|12|.
TGTGCCAGCAGCTTACGCCTCATGGAGCAGTACTTC
CASSLRLMEQYF
>many|TRBJ2-7|TRBV11-2|18|TRBD2
TGTGCCAGCAGCTCCCCCGTGTGGACTAGCGGGAGCGCCTACGAGCAGTACTTC
CASSSPVWTSGSAYEQYF
>many|TRBJ1-2|TRBV12-3/TRBV12-4|15|TRBD1
TGTGCCAGCAGTTCTTGGACAGGTCATAACTATGGCTACACCTTC
CASSSWTGHNYGYTF
>many|TRBJ2-7|TRBV20-1|11|.
TGCAGTGCTGACCTAAGGGGCGAGCAGTACTTC
CSADLRGEQYF
>.|TRBJ2-3|TRBV2|14|TRBD2
TGTGCCAGCATTAGCGGGTCTAGCACAGATACGCAGTATTTT
CASISGSSTDTQYF
>.|TRBJ1-3|TRBV6-5|14|TRBD1
TGTGCCAGCAGTTCAGGGGGACTTGGAAACACCATATATTTT
CASSSGGLGNTIYF
>many|TRBJ2-7|TRBV20-1|14|.
TGCAGTGCTAGAGATCCGACAGCTCCCTACGAGCAGTACTTC
CSARDPTAPYEQYF
>many|TRBJ2-4|TRBV2|14|.
TGTGCCAGCAGCGCCAGGGACCCCAAAAACATTCAGTACTTC
CASSARDPKNIQYF
>.|TRBJ2-7|TRBV5-1|14|TRBD1
TGCGCCAGCAGCTTCAGGACAGGGGTCTACGAGCAGTACTTC
CASSFRTGVYEQYF
>many|TRBJ2-7|TRBV4-1|15|.
TGCGCCAGCAGCCAAGTGGAATTGCCACCTAACGAGCAGTACTTC
CASSQVELPPNEQYF
>.|TRBJ1-1|TRBV2|14|TRBD1
TGTGCCAGCCGTCGGACAGGGGCCTACACTGAAGCTTTCTTT
CASRRTGAYTEAFF
>.|TRBJ2-7|TRBV11-2|18|.
TGTGCCAGCAGCTTAGAGAGGATCGGGGGACGGGGGTCCTACGAGCAGTACTTC
CASSLERIGGRGSYEQYF
>many|TRBJ1-1|TRBV5-5|13|.
TGTGCCAGCAGCCGAGATACTAACACTGAAGCTTTCTTT
CASSRDTNTEAFF
>many|TRBJ2-5|TRBV6-1|15|.
TGTGCCAGCAGTGAACTCGCGGAGCACCAAGAGACCCAGTACTTC
CASSELAEHQETQYF
>many|TRBJ2-2|TRBV19|14|.
TGTGCCAGCAGCATCGGACAGAACACCGGGGAGCTGTTTTTT
CASSIGQNTGELFF
>many|TRBJ2-7|TRBV7-8|15|TRBD1
TGTGCCAGCAGCCATAACCGGGACAGGGTGTACGAGCAGTACTTC
CASSHNRDRVYEQYF
>many|TRBJ2-7|TRBV6-1|15|.
TGTGCCAGCAGTGAAATGAGCAAAACCCCCGTCGAGCAGTACTTC
CASSEMSKTPVEQYF
>.|TRBJ2-2|TRBV2|14|.
TGTGCCAGCACCTCCGTGGCGAGGACCGGGGAGCTGTTTTTT
CASTSVARTGELFF
>many|TRBJ2-7|TRBV10-2|12|.
TGCGCCAGCAGTGATCAGGGTAACGAGCAGTACTTC
CASSDQGNEQYF
>many|TRBJ2-6|TRBV12-3/TRBV12-4|19|TRBD1
TGTGCCAGCAGTTCCCTACAGACCCGACAGGGCTCTGGGGCCAACGTCCTGACTTTC
CASSSLQTRQGSGANVLTF
>many|TRBJ2-2|TRBV12-3/TRBV12-4|15|TRBD2
TGTGCCAGCAGCTCTAGCGGGAGCGACACCGGGGAGCTGTTTTTT
CASSSSGSDTGELFF
>.|TRBJ1-2|TRBV2|15|.
TGTGCCAGCAGTGGGTTGAGGGGGTCGAGCTATAGCTACACCTTC
CASSGLRGSSYSYTF
>many|TRBJ2-5|TRBV6-5|15|.
TGTGCCAGCAGCCTTACTATGGGCCCCCAAGAGACCCAGTACTTC
CASSLTMGPQETQYF
>many|TRBJ1-1|TRBV6-1|12|.
TGTGCCAGCACCGTAAGTGGTGGGGAAGCTTTCTTT
CASTVSGGEAFF